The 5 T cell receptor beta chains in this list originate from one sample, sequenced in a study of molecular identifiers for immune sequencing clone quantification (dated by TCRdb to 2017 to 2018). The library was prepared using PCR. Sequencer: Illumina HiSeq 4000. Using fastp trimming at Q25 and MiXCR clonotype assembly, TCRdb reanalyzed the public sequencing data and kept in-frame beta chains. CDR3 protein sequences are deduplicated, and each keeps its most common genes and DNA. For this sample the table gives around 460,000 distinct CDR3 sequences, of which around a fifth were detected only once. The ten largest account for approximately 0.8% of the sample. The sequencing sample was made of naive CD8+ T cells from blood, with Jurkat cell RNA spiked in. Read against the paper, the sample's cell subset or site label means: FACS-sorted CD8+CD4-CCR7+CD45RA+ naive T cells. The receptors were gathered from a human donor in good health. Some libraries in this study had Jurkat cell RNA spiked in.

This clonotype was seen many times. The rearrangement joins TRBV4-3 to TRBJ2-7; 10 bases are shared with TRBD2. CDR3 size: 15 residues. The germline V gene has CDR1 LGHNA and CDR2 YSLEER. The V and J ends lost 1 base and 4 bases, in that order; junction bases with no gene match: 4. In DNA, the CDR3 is TGCGCCAGCAGCCAAGGACGGACTAGCGGATACGAGCAGTACTTC. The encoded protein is CASSQGRTSGYEQYF.

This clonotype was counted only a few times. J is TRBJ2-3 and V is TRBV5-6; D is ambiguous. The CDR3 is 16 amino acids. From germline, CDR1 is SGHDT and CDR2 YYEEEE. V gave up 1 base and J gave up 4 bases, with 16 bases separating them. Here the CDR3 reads CASSLFPGGSADTQYF. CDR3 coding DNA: TGTGCCAGCAGCTTGTTCCCTGGCGGAAGTGCAGATACGCAGTATTTT.

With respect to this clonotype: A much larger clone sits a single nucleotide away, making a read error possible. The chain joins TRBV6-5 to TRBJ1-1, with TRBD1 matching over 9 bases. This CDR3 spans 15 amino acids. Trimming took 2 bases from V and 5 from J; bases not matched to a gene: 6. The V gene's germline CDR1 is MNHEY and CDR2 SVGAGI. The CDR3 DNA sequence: TGTGCCAGCAGTTACCCGACAGGGGGAGGTACTGAAGCTTTCTTT. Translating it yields CASSYPTGGGTEAFF.

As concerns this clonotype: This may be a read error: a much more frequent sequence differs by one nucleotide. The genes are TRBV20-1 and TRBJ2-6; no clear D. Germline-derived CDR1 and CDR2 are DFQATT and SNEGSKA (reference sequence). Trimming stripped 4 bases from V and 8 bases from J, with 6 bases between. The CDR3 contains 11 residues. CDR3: CSATGPNVLTF. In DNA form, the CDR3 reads TGCAGTGCTACCGGGCCCAACGTCCTGACTTTC.

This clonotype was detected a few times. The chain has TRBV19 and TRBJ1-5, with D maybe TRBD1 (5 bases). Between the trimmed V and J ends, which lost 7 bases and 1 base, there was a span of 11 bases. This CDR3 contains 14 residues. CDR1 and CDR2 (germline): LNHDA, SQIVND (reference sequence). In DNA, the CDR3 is TGTGCCAGTATCGGGGCAAGGAGCAATCAGCCCCAGCATTTT. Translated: CASIGARSNQPQHF.